This is a list of T cell receptor beta chains from one sample in a study of blood T cells in healthy people across ages. Via MiXCR, TCRdb re-called the 5' RACE reads, giving one row per CDR3 protein. The sample includes around 1.7 million distinct CDR3 sequences, 28% of them seen just once. Sequencing input: blood. These receptors were collected from a young woman in good health. Both conserved end residues are trimmed from each CDR3. The order of the fields is CDR3 length, J gene, V gene, CDR3 protein.

cdr3_length: 12; j_call: TRBJ1-1; v_call: TRBV29-1; cdr3_aa: SVVRMQGGTEAF
cdr3_length: 14; j_call: TRBJ2-4; v_call: TRBV14; cdr3_aa: ASSMGPVLAKNIQY
cdr3_length: 14; j_call: TRBJ2-1; v_call: TRBV5-1; cdr3_aa: ASSLAGGQGDNEQF
cdr3_length: 13; j_call: TRBJ2-7; v_call: TRBV15; cdr3_aa: ATIRVQRGRNEQY
cdr3_length: 13; j_call: TRBJ1-5; v_call: TRBV6-6; cdr3_aa: ASSTTGGRLQPQH
cdr3_length: 9; j_call: TRBJ1-3; v_call: TRBV29-1; cdr3_aa: SGWFGNTIY
cdr3_length: 14; j_call: TRBJ2-1; v_call: TRBV28; cdr3_aa: ASSFPGQATYNEQF
cdr3_length: 14; j_call: TRBJ2-2; v_call: TRBV7-3; cdr3_aa: ASTLAPEGGSGELF
cdr3_length: 11; j_call: NA; v_call: TRBV6-5; cdr3_aa: ASRPGQFAEQY
cdr3_length: 19; j_call: TRBJ2-5; v_call: TRBV11-2; cdr3_aa: ASSPRLGALPGQGPRETQY
cdr3_length: 10; j_call: TRBJ1-1; v_call: TRBV6-6; cdr3_aa: ASLSRNTEAF
cdr3_length: 13; j_call: TRBJ1-4; v_call: TRBV20-1; cdr3_aa: SASETGTTNEKLF
cdr3_length: 12; j_call: TRBJ2-7; v_call: TRBV3-1; cdr3_aa: ASSPRGLHYEQY
cdr3_length: 11; j_call: TRBJ1-1; v_call: TRBV7-2; cdr3_aa: ASRPDGYTEAF
cdr3_length: 12; j_call: TRBJ1-2; v_call: TRBV20-1; cdr3_aa: SARERGVDYGYT
cdr3_length: 13; j_call: TRBJ1-1; v_call: TRBV6-2/TRBV6-3; cdr3_aa: ASSPHRTENTEAF
cdr3_length: 13; j_call: TRBJ2-7; v_call: TRBV10-2; cdr3_aa: ASRSGEGNSYEQY
cdr3_length: 14; j_call: TRBJ2-6; v_call: TRBV5-1; cdr3_aa: ASSPGGGAGANVLT
cdr3_length: 12; j_call: TRBJ1-4; v_call: TRBV2; cdr3_aa: ASIGDHLSEKLF
cdr3_length: 11; j_call: TRBJ2-3; v_call: TRBV7-3; cdr3_aa: ASSSLGTDTQY
cdr3_length: 12; j_call: TRBJ1-1; v_call: TRBV28; cdr3_aa: ASSFPMSELEAF
cdr3_length: 13; j_call: TRBJ2-7; v_call: TRBV11-2; cdr3_aa: ASSLDGGVGYEQY
cdr3_length: 12; j_call: TRBJ2-7; v_call: TRBV20-1; cdr3_aa: SARPQGIPYEQY
cdr3_length: 11; j_call: TRBJ1-6; v_call: TRBV4-3; cdr3_aa: ASSQVWGWPLH
cdr3_length: 14; j_call: TRBJ2-5; v_call: TRBV3-1; cdr3_aa: ASSLVRGGGERTQY
cdr3_length: 13; j_call: TRBJ2-1; v_call: TRBV2; cdr3_aa: ASSDGSGGADEQF
cdr3_length: 11; j_call: TRBJ1-1; v_call: TRBV20-1; cdr3_aa: SAIDREVTEAF
cdr3_length: 12; j_call: TRBJ2-1; v_call: TRBV3-1; cdr3_aa: ASSPPGLANEQF
cdr3_length: 11; j_call: TRBJ1-4; v_call: TRBV20-1; cdr3_aa: SAPGPANEKRF
cdr3_length: 12; j_call: TRBJ2-1; v_call: TRBV12-5; cdr3_aa: ASGPQTSYNEQF
cdr3_length: 12; j_call: TRBJ2-1; v_call: TRBV5-5; cdr3_aa: ASSLPPGNNEQF
cdr3_length: 13; j_call: TRBJ2-3; v_call: TRBV18; cdr3_aa: ASSPRTGPPNTQY
cdr3_length: 12; j_call: TRBJ2-3; v_call: TRBV9; cdr3_aa: ASSVMVGQGTQY
cdr3_length: 15; j_call: TRBJ2-7; v_call: TRBV12-3/TRBV12-4; cdr3_aa: ASSFRWGQGADYEQY